This entry concerns a single T cell receptor (beta chain). Its cognate antigen has yet to be identified. The record has no base qualities; no much larger clone is one base away. This sample was included in a study of blood T cell repertoires in COVID-19 (dated by TCRdb to the early 2020s). For context, the study as a whole: The collaborator samples originated in the United States, Italy and Spain and spanned the acute and convalescent phases of COVID-19. The samples were drawn from two sources: the first 160 participants of the ongoing ImmuneRACE study, and some 1,300 subjects contributed by 6 global collaborators. The sample metadata nearly always contained a de-identified subject ID, COVID-19 status, age in years and sex. The material from the prospective study consisted of cDNA or gDNA derived from T cells, B-cell-depleted T cells, or PBMCs. The repertoires were released in a freely available public database intended as a resource for research on the immune response to SARS-CoV-2. HLA class I and class II types, where available, came from metadata supplied by the sample provider rather than from assay-based typing. Deeply sampled blood TCRbeta repertoires from subjects exposed to, actively infected with, or recovered from COVID-19 were included in the dataset. What the work shows at the level of the full study, not this receptor alone: Clinical and demographic metadata were provided uncurated, with the amount varying by source and participant.

The CDR1 and CDR2 encoded by the germline V gene (reference sequence) are LNHNV and YYDKDF. Spanning cysteine to phenylalanine, the CDR3 consists of 17 amino acids. Only the CDR3 part of the read is kept: 51 bases, read in frame from the first base. The V end loses 3 bases and the J end loses 3 bases, and a stretch of 17 bases separates them. The immunoSEQ Assay, a bias-controlled multiplex PCR, was used to amplify TCRbeta CDR3 regions from genomic DNA. The authors processed their data as follows. The number of nucleated cells in each sample was estimated by amplification of reference gene primers within the assay. To quantify the absolute abundance of each unique TCRbeta CDR3 rearrangement, sequence reads were collapsed and filtered. For each sample, productive Simpson clonality was calculated by taking the square root of Simpson's diversity index across productive rearrangements. In TCRdb, the immuneACCESS table is reduced to in-frame sequences with V and J assigned. These tables do not hold every clone; where another copy was compared, an unresolved V gene accounts for under half, and the others remain unexplained. From that table come the V and J calls and clone size; the DNA was used to work out D and trimming. Recorded for this sample are over 55,000 clones; around four fifths of them occurred a single time. The ten most abundant clones make up 35% to 45% of the sample.

Each collaborating institution followed its own protocols to collect whole blood in K2EDTA tubes. Collaborator samples were shipped for TCRbeta analysis as frozen whole blood, isolated PBMCs, or DNA extracted from either sample type. The TCR originated in a human donor in a cohort sampled during active COVID-19. Sequenced: peripheral blood. The V gene is TRBV15 and the J gene is TRBJ1-4, with no reliable assignment of the D segment. The CDR3: CATSRALSQSANEKLFF. DNA sequence: TGTGCCACCAGCAGGGCATTGTCCCAGTCCGCTAATGAAAAACTGTTTTTT.